This T cell receptor (beta chain) was recovered during a study of blood T cell repertoires in COVID-19. As for the study in general: T cells, B-cell-depleted T cells, or PBMCs supplied cDNA or gDNA.

Germline assignment: CDR1 SGHAT and CDR2 FQNNGV. The CDR3 totals 14 residues. V lost 10 bases to trimming and J lost 0 bases; unmatched junction nucleotides: 6. TCRdb's copy holds only in-frame clones and misses some; the assay was immunoSEQ multiplex PCR. The sample comprises about 200,000 clones, roughly 80% of which are singletons, and approximately 5% rests with the top ten. Adults between roughly 18 and 89 years of age took part from 20 to 25 US areas. Participants' own reports of clinical history determined their cohort assignment. Exposed participants encountered a COVID-19 case during the 2 weeks preceding study entry.

The specimen sequenced was PBMCs or T cells enriched from blood (not recorded which). This chain links TRBV11-2 with TRBJ2-5, with TRBD2 matching 9 bases. This TCR derives from a woman aged 45-65 years who had been exposed to COVID-19. This CDR3 is CATSGGPDQETQYF. CDR3 DNA: TGTGCCACGAGCGGGGGGCCAGACCAAGAGACCCAGTACTTC.